This paragraph reports one T cell receptor beta chain. A J-beta primer mix and a sample-barcoded 5' primer were used in a second PCR of roughly 7 to 12 cycles. MiXCR was run by TCRdb on the 5' RACE reads, yielding one entry per CDR3 protein. The table lists hundreds of thousands of distinct CDR3 sequences, over 45% of them singletons. These data belong to a study of blood T cells in healthy people across ages. What was sequenced was blood. The origin of this receptor is a man younger than 40 in good health.

CDR3: CASSLGPGANVLTF. As DNA, the CDR3 is TGTGCCAGCAGTTTAGGGCCTGGGGCCAACGTCCTGACTTTC. V and J are TRBV28 and TRBJ2-6; D uncertain. Germline assignment: CDR1 MDHEN and CDR2 SYDVKM. Deletions cut 2 bases from V and 2 bases from J, with 4 bases between. This CDR3 contains 14 residues.